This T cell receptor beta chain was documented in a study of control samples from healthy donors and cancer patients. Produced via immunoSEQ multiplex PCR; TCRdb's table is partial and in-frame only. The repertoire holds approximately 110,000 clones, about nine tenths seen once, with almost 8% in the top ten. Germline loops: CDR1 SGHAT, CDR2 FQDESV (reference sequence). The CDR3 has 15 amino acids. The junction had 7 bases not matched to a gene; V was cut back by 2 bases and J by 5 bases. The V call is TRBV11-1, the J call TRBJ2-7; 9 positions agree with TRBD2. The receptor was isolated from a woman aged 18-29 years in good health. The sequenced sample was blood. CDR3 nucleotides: TGTGCCAGCAGCTTAATGGCTAGCGGGACCCACGAGCAGTACTTC. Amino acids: CASSLMASGTHEQYF.